What follows are 16 T cell receptor beta chains derived from one specimen sequenced in a study of blood T cell repertoires in COVID-19 (dated by TCRdb to the early 2020s). The library was made by the immunoSEQ multiplex PCR assay. This is the immuneACCESS table as TCRdb keeps it, with only in-frame sequences that have V and J called. A part of the clones is gone; compared with another copy, unresolved V genes explain less than half, and the rest is unexplained. The sample table shows around 13,000 clones, and 65% to 90% are seen once. Approximately 25% of the sample belongs to the ten largest clones. The sample comprised peripheral blood. The receptors were sampled from a man aged 35-49 years with active or convalescent COVID-19.

The chain combines TRBV7-9 with TRBJ1-2; TRBD1 matches at 8 bases. CDR3 length: 15 amino acids. J gave up 2 bases and V 10 bases, and 12 bases lay outside the gene matches. Germline V gene data show CDR1 as SEHNR and CDR2 as FQNEAQ (reference sequence). The CDR3 here is CATISGQDINYGYTF. DNA for the CDR3: TGTGCCACCATCTCGGGACAGGATATCAACTATGGCTACACCTTC.

This chain links TRBV11-2 with TRBJ1-1; the D gene is possibly TRBD1 (5 bases). The V gene lost 0 bases and the J gene lost 5 bases, with 16 bases spanning the gap. The CDR3 length is 16 residues. The V gene's germline CDR1 is SGHAT and CDR2 FQNNGV. The CDR3 sequence: CASSLDLVGGLTEAFF. CDR3 nucleotides: TGTGCCAGCAGCTTAGATCTTGTGGGGGGTTTAACTGAAGCTTTCTTT.

This clone was detected a few times. As DNA, the CDR3 is TGTGCCAGTAGTATAGATTCTAGCGGGGGGTTCTACGAGCAGTACTTC. This sequence encodes CASSIDSSGGFYEQYF. This rearrangement joins TRBV19 to TRBJ2-7; 11 nucleotides agree with TRBD2. Trimming at V came to 0 bases and at J to 3 bases, leaving 4 bases not matched to a gene. CDR1 and CDR2 from the germline V gene are LNHDA and SQIVND (reference sequence). The CDR3 is made up of 16 amino acids.

This sequence joins TRBV21-1 and TRBJ2-7; the tabulated D call, TRBD2, remains unverified against the DNA. TRBV21-1 is tagged as a pseudogene. CDR3 length equals 18 residues. In nucleotides, the CDR3 is TGTGCCAGCAGCTCGCGGGGGCTAGCGGTTAACTTCTCCTACGAGCAGTACTTC. It yields the protein CASSSRGLAVNFSYEQYF.

The rearrangement joins TRBV7-2 to TRBJ1-1, with D uncertain. Germline V lookup: CDR1 SGHTA, CDR2 FQGNSA. The CDR3 loop spans 11 amino acids. V lost 6 bases, J lost 7 bases, and 9 bases lay in between. CDR3 loop: CASRSNGEAFF. The CDR3, as DNA: TGTGCCAGCAGATCGAACGGTGAAGCTTTCTTT.

The chain recombines TRBV25-1 with TRBJ2-2, with a weak D call TRBD1 (6 bases). Trimming shortened V by 4 bases and J by 3 bases, and 18 bases separated the two germline ends. Germline V gene data show CDR1 as MGHDK and CDR2 as SYGVNS. This CDR3 has 17 amino acids. This chain's CDR3 is CASSGQNLRTDTGELFF. CDR3 sequence (DNA): TGTGCCAGCAGTGGGCAAAATTTGAGGACAGACACCGGGGAGCTGTTTTTT.

This rearrangement joins TRBV12-3 or TRBV12-4 to TRBJ2-1; D remains ambiguous. CDR3 length: 13 amino acids. Trimming removed 2 bases at V and 9 bases at J, with 11 bases between. CDR3 sequence: CASSLSNGGEQFF. As DNA, the CDR3 is TGTGCCAGCAGTTTAAGTAACGGTGGTGAGCAGTTCTTC.

V gene TRBV6-5 combines with J gene TRBJ1-2; 11 positions match TRBD1. The CDR3 is 14 residues long. The junction had 4 bases not matched to a gene; V was cut back by 6 bases and J by 4 bases. The germline V gene has CDR1 MNHEY and CDR2 SVGAGI. The CDR3 spells CASRGQGAGYGYTF. The CDR3 region has the DNA TGTGCCAGCAGAGGACAGGGGGCCGGCTATGGCTACACCTTC.

J is TRBJ1-2 and V is TRBV5-4; TRBD1 matches 10 bases. V shed 2 bases and J 2 bases; nucleotides not matched to a gene: 3. Germline V gene sequence: CDR1 SGHNT, CDR2 YYREEE (reference sequence). The CDR3 length is 15 residues. The CDR3 DNA reads TGTGCCAGCAGCTTAGACAGGGGGCAGAACTATGGCTACACCTTC. The encoded protein is CASSLDRGQNYGYTF.

The chain joins TRBV11-3 to TRBJ2-1; 11 positions agree with TRBD2. Germline V lookup: CDR1 SGHNT, CDR2 YENEEA. V was clipped by 5 bases and J by 2 bases; unmatched bases: 2. This CDR3 comprises 15 residues. CDR3 sequence reads: CASSPTSGAYNEQFF. The CDR3 region has the DNA TGTGCCAGCAGCCCGACTAGCGGGGCCTACAATGAGCAGTTCTTC.

This clone was seen a few times. The J gene is TRBJ2-1, the V gene TRBV5-6, with TRBD1 as a possible D gene (6 bases). Germline CDR1 SGHDT, CDR2 YYEEEE. CDR3 length equals 16 residues. V shed 2 bases and J shed 4 bases, with 16 bases lying between them. CDR3 region: CASSLYDRPTYNEQFF. In DNA, the CDR3 is TGTGCCAGCAGCTTATACGACAGGCCGACTTACAATGAGCAGTTCTTC.

V is TRBV2 and J is TRBJ1-6; 8 bases map to TRBD1. The CDR3 contains 15 residues. The V segment lost 7 bases and the J segment 7 bases; nucleotides outside the gene matches: 9. Per germline, CDR1 SNHLY and CDR2 FYNNEI. DNA for the CDR3: TGTGCCAGCATCCGACAGGGGCCGGGGAATTCACCCCTCCACTTT. Translated: CASIRQGPGNSPLHF.

This clone was recorded once. The chain joins TRBV4-1 to TRBJ2-3; 8 bases are shared with TRBD1. From germline, CDR1 is MGHRA and CDR2 YSYEKL. V lost 5 bases, J lost 0 bases, and 10 bases stayed unmatched. The CDR3 contains 17 residues. The CDR3 region is CASSLWSQGASTDTQYF. The CDR3 DNA sequence: TGCGCCAGCAGCTTATGGTCCCAGGGGGCGAGCACAGATACGCAGTATTTT.

The gene calls are TRBV29-1 and TRBJ2-7, with D possibly TRBD2 on 6 matching bases. The ends were cut back, 4 bases at V and 0 bases at J, with 10 bases in the middle. CDR3 size: 13 residues. Germline V gene lookup returns CDR1 SQVTM and CDR2 ANQGSEA. CDR3 sequence: CSVVRELSYEQYF. In nucleotides, the CDR3 is TGCAGCGTTGTCCGGGAGCTCTCCTACGAGCAGTACTTC.

This chain links TRBV6-2 or TRBV6-3 with TRBJ2-3; TRBD2 matches at 9 bases. The CDR3 totals 15 residues. Unmatched junction bases numbered 3, after V lost 5 bases and J lost 0 bases. CDR1 is MNHEY and CDR2 is SVGEGT in the germline V gene. CDR3 in amino acids: CASSPSGGSTDTQYF. The CDR3 DNA is TGTGCCAGCAGTCCCAGCGGGGGGAGCACAGATACGCAGTATTTT.

The chain carries TRBV6-5 and TRBJ2-2; TRBD1 might be the D (5 bases). Trimming pared 3 bases from V and 5 bases from J, leaving 7 bases between. The germline CDR1 and CDR2 sequences are MNHEY and SVGAGI. The CDR3 runs to 13 residues. In nucleotides, the CDR3 is TGTGCCAGCAGTTATGCAGGGACCGGGGAGCTGTTTTTT. This sequence encodes CASSYAGTGELFF.